What follows describes a single T cell receptor (beta chain). The antigen is unknown. This specimen comes from a study of shared clonotypes between healthy human individuals. On the study more broadly: Plates per donor: three CD4 naive, three CD4 memory, two CD8 naive, one CD8 memory. Findings and limits, study-wide: Clonotype sharing among donors was expected to depend on sequencing depth. Rarefaction exposed incomplete sorted-subset sequencing despite large depth.

Germline V gene lookup returns CDR1 MDHEN and CDR2 SYDVKM. This CDR3 contains 16 residues. Trimming pared 5 bases from V and 0 bases from J, leaving 17 bases between. Positively selected for CCR7, the CD45RO-negative cells used as naive CD8 cells excluded terminally differentiated effector memory CD45RA+ cells. In the authors' methods: With immunoSEQ giving junction-only sequences and no quality scores, filtering differed. Here immunoSEQ multiplex PCR was the method, and the copy in TCRdb shows in-frame clones only, minus some. V, J and clone size are those of that table, while D and trimming were read from the DNA. The data show fewer than 850,000 clones, 96% seen once.

The clonotype was recovered from a man aged 30 to 45 in good health. The sample comprised naive CD8+ T cells sorted from blood. The chain joins TRBV28 to TRBJ2-7; either TRBD1 or TRBD2 may supply D (6 bases each). CDR3 region: CASSRGDTGFSYEQYF. CDR3 DNA: TGTGCCAGCAGTCGCGGGGACACAGGCTTCTCCTACGAGCAGTACTTC. The full variable domain, its missing parts supplied by reference TRBV28 and TRBJ2-7, is DVKVTQSSRYLVKRTGEKVFLECVQDMDHENMFWYRQDPGLGLRLIYFSYDVKMKEKGDIPEGYSVSREKKERFSLILESASTNQTSMYLCASSRGDTGFSYEQYFGPGTRLTVT.